This T cell receptor beta chain was recorded in a study of blood T cells in healthy people across ages. Overall study results and limits: Estimates of total diversity, which came from one million sequenced T cells, were considered to be underestimates. Unsorted PBMC input precluded a conclusive naive versus antigen-experienced comparison.

A second PCR of roughly 7 to 11 cycles used a sample-barcoded 5' primer and a J-beta primer mix. Carrying 12 random nucleotides, a template-switch adaptor labeled each individual cDNA molecule. TCRdb reprocessed the 5' RACE reads via MiXCR and lists one record per CDR3 protein. The table has about 630,000 distinct CDR3 sequences, over 20% seen once. The amount of total RNA extracted per sample was at least 6 micrograms. Remarks on this clonotype: The antigen is not known.

The CDR3 is 16 residues long. Trimming took 2 bases from V and 1 from J, leaving 15 bases between them. CDR1 is SGHTA and CDR2 is FQGNSA in the germline V gene. The chain joins TRBV7-2 to TRBJ2-7; D is perhaps TRBD1 or TRBD2 (6 bases each). The TCR sequence derives from a man between 65 and 80 years old in good health. Specimen: blood. CDR3 DNA sequence: TGTGCCAGCAGCTTAACCCTAGGGGGGCTTTCCTACGAGCAGTACTTC. Its protein product is CASSLTLGGLSYEQYF.